This TCR beta chain is from a study of breast tumors, draining lymph nodes, adjacent tissues. Study-wide results and caveats: Tumor and nontumor repertoires were significantly more similar in luminal-like than in basal-like breast cancer. That most tumor T cells come from lymph nodes remained unproven. Tumor repertoires ranked between lymph nodes and nontumor tissue in diversity, with V and J gene preferences. Findings are consistent with lymph node origin and intratumoral expansion of most tumor T cells.

Germline lookup yields CDR1 LGHNA and CDR2 YSLEER. The CDR3 totals 16 residues. This clonotype is labeled medium-sized (0.01 to 0.1%). Its antigen is not known. Compared with germline, one end of the junction differs, possibly owing to a read error. TCRdb passed the multiplex PCR reads through MiXCR, listing each CDR3 protein once. The sample consists of 17,000 or so distinct CDR3 sequences, roughly 60% of them appearing once. This clonotype originated in a female donor with breast cancer. Some clones in this sample may be carry-over from other donors' samples. The sequenced sample was tumor-adjacent breast tissue. The chain links TRBV4-3 to TRBJ1-6; maybe TRBD1 (5 bases). CDR3 residues: CASTQALSGGRSPLHF. CDR3 DNA sequence: TGCGCCAGCACCCAAGCGCTGTCCGGGGGTAGGTCACCCCTCCACTTT.